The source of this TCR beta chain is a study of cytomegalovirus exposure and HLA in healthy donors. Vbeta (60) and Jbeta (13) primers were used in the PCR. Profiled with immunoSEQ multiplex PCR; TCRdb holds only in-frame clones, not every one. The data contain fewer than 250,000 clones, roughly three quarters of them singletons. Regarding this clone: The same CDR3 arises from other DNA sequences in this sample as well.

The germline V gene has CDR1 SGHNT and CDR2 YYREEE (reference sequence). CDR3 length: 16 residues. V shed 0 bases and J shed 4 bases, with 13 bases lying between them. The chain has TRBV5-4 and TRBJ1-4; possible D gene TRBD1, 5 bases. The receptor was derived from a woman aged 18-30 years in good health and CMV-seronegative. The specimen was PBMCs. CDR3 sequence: CASSLAKETVNEKLFF. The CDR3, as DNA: TGTGCCAGCAGCTTGGCAAAAGAGACAGTTAATGAAAAACTGTTTTTT. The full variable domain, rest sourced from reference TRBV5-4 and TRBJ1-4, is ETGVTQSPTHLIKTRGQQVTLRCSSQSGHNTVSWYQQALGQGPQFIFQYYREEENGRGNFPPRFSGLQFPNYSSELNVNALELDDSALYLCASSLAKETVNEKLFFGSGTQLSVL.